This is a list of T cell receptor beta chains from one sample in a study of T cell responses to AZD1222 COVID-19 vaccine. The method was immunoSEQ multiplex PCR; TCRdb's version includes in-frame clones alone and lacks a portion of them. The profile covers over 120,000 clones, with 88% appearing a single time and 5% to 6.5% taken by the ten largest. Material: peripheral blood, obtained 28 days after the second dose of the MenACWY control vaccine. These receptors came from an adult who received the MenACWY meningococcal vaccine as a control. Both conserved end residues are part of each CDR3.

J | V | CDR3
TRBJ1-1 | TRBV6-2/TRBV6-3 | CASSYSRGRVTEAFF
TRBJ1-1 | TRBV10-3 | CATVRGVEAFF
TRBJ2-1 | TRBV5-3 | CARSGGLAGSSYNEQFF
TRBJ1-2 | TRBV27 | CASSLSIPEDRVHGYTF
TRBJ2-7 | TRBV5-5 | CASSRSGNSYEQYF
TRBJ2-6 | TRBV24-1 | CATSDPRQGGANVLTF
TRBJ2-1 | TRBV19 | CASIGWSSGRALGEQFF
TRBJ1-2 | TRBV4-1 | CASSQTIASTYGYTF
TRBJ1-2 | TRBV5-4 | CASSFQGTGYGYTF
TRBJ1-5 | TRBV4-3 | CASSQELDQPQHF
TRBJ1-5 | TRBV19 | CASTQQGFYQPQHF
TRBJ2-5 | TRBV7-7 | CASSPGGGYQETQYF
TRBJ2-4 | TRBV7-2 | CASSLLGAGDIQYF
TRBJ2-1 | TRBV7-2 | CASSYTREVTYNEQFF
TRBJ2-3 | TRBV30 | CAWSVAEDTQYF
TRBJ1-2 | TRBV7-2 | CASSLSGYGYTF
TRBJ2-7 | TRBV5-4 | CASSLAFGGSSYEQYF
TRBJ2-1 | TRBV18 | CASSPSGDEQFF
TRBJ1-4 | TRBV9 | CASSASWTGGQEKLFF
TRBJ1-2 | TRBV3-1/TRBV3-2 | CASSQDWGRRYGYTF
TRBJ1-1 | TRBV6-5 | CASRRLFMGNTEAFF
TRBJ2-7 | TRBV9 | CASSVEGTARFEQYF
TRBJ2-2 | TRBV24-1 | CATSDPTAGDTGELFF
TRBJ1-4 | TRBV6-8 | CASSQDTEGLGEKLFF
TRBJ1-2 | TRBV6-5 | CASSPINYGYTF
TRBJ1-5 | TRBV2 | CASTRDRVAEPQHF
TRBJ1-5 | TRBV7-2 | CASSASGTRNQPQHF
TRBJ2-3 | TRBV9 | CASRYREATDTQYF
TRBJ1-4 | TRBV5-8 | CASSPGQGIGEKLFF
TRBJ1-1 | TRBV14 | CASSRDRGGTEAFF
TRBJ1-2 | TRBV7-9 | CASSLSGFNYGYTF
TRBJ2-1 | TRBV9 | CASSVDRNEQFF
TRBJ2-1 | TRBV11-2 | CASSRTSGSGREQFF
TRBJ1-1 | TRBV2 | CASSSTDMDTEAFF
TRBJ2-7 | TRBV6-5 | CASTRLAGDYEQYF
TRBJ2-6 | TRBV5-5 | CASSLAVYTGANVLTF
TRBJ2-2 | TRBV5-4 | CASSLGLGWGQENTGELFF
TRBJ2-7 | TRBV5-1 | CASSLAPPSYEQYF
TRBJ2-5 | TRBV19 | CASSIVKGGAGGETQYF
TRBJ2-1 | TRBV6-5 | CASSYQLAGGNEQFF
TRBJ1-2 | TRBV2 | CASSDQGADSGYTF
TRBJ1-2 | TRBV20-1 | CSASKDDYGYTF
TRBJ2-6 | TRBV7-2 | CASRLGSGQGAGANVLTF
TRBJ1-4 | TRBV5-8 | CASSANAGTGGEKLFF
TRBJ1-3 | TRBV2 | CASSGQGSGNTIYF
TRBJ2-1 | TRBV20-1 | CSSYRVEQFF
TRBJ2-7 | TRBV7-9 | CASSKQGADYEQYF
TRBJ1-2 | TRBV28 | CASSLLRGPSGYTF
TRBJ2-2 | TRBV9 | CASSVEQGGAGELFF
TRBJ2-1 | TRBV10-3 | CAISESVSRQFF
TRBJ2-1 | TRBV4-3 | CASSQASSGGWDEQFF
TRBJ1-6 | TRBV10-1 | CASSGPRVRNYNSPLHF
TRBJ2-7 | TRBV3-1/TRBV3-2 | CASSQGQRAYEQYF
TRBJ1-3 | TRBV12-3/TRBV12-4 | CASSTYSGNTIYF
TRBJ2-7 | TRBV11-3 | CASSSSGGYEQYF